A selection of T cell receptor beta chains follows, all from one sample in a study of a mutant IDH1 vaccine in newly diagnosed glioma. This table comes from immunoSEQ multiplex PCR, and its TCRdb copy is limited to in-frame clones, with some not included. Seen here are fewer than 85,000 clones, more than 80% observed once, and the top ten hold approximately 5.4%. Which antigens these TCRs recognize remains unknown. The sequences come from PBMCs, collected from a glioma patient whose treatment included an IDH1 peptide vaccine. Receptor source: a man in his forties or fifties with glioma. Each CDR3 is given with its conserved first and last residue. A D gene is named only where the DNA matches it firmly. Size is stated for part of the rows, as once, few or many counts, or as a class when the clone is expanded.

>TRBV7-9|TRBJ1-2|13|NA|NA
CASTLGANYGYTF
TGTGCCAGCACCTTGGGGGCCAACTATGGCTACACCTTC
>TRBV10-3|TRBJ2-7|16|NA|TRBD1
CAISESTQGQRYEQYF
TGTGCCATCAGTGAGTCGACTCAGGGACAGAGATACGAGCAGTACTTC
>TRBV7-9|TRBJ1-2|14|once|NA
CASSLGGLNYGYTF
TGTGCCAGCAGCCTGGGGGGCCTTAACTATGGCTACACCTTC
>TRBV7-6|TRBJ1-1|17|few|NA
CASSLPLPWSGNTEAFF
TGTGCCAGCAGCTTACCCCTCCCGTGGTCCGGGAACACTGAAGCTTTCTTT
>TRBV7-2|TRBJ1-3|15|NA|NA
CASSFGSGSGNTIYF
TGTGCCAGCAGCTTCGGTTCTGGTTCTGGAAACACCATATATTTT
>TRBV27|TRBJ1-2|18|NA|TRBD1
CASSLTGTGVPLRDGYTF
TGTGCCAGCAGTTTAACCGGGACAGGGGTGCCCCTAAGGGATGGCTACACCTTC
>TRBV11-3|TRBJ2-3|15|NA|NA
CASSLGRAGTDTQYF
TGTGCCAGCAGCTTAGGAAGGGCGGGCACAGATACGCAGTATTTT
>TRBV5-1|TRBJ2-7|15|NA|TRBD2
CASTWEGLGLREQYF
TGCGCCAGCACCTGGGAGGGTCTAGGCCTTAGGGAGCAGTACTTC
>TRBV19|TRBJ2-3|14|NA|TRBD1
CASSTTGGTDTQYF
TGTGCCAGTAGTACGACAGGGGGGACAGATACGCAGTATTTT
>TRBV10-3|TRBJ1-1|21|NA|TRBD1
CAISESGGGRTNRQIKTEAFF
TGTGCCATCAGTGAGTCAGGGGGCGGAAGGACGAACCGGCAGATTAAGACTGAAGCTTTCTTT
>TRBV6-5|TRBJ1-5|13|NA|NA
CASSYRGNQPQHF
TGTGCCAGCAGTTATCGGGGCAATCAGCCCCAGCATTTT
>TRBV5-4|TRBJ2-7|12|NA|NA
CASSLPRGEQYF
TGTGCCAGCAGCCTCCCGAGGGGGGAGCAGTACTTC
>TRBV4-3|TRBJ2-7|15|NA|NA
CASSLSWGSSYEQYF
TGCGCCAGCAGCCTCTCCTGGGGATCCTCCTACGAGCAGTACTTC
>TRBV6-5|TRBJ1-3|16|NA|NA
CASSYVPGAAGNTIYF
TGTGCCAGCAGTTACGTCCCGGGGGCGGCTGGAAACACCATATATTTT
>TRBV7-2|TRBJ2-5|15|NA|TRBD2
CASSLDGRYQETQYF
TGTGCCAGCAGCTTAGACGGGAGGTACCAAGAGACCCAGTACTTC
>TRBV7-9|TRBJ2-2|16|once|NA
CASRSWETGFTGELFF
TGTGCCAGCAGGTCATGGGAAACAGGATTTACTGGGGAGCTGTTTTTT
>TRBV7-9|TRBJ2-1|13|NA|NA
CASSLAESNEQFF
TGTGCCAGCAGCTTAGCGGAAAGCAATGAGCAGTTCTTC
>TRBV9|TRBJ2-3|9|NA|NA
CGVVDTQYF
TGTGGAGTAGTTGATACGCAGTATTTT
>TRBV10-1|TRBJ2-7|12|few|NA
CASSDLTLEQYF
TGCGCCAGCAGTGACCTGACACTCGAGCAGTACTTC
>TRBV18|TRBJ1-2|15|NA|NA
CASSRSDLSNYGYTF
TGTGCCAGCTCACGGTCGGATTTAAGCAACTATGGCTACACCTTC
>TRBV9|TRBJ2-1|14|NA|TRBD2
CASSPPGGENEQFF
TGTGCCAGCAGCCCCCCCGGGGGGGAAAATGAGCAGTTCTTC
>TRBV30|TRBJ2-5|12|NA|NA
CAWTEGGETQYF
TGTGCCTGGACAGAGGGGGGAGAGACCCAGTACTTC
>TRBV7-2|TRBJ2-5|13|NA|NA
CASSLRPRETQYF
TGTGCCAGCAGCTTGCGACCACGGGAGACCCAGTACTTC
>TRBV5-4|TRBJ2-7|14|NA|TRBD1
CASSRDRVGNEQYF
TGTGCCAGCAGCCGCGACAGGGTGGGGAACGAGCAGTACTTC
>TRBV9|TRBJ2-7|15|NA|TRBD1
CASSPSRTGYYEQYF
TGTGCCAGCAGCCCCTCCCGGACAGGGTACTACGAGCAGTACTTC
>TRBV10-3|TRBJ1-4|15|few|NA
CAISESLQTNEKLFF
TGTGCCATCAGTGAGAGTCTTCAAACTAATGAAAAACTGTTTTTT
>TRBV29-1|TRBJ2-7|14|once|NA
CSVESRDEGYEQYF
TGCAGCGTTGAGTCCAGGGACGAGGGCTACGAGCAGTACTTC
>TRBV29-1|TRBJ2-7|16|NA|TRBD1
CSVEIPGTGLGREQYF
TGCAGCGTTGAAATCCCCGGGACAGGGCTTGGACGCGAGCAGTACTTC
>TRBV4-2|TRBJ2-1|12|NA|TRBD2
CASRGDYNEQFF
TGTGCCAGCCGGGGGGACTACAATGAGCAGTTCTTC
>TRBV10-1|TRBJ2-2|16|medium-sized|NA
CASSESSGDPRGELFF
TGCGCCAGCAGTGAGTCAAGCGGAGACCCTCGGGGGGAGCTGTTTTTT
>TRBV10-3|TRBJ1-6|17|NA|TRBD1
CAISESGRGLGNSPLHF
TGTGCCATCAGTGAGTCTGGCAGGGGGCTGGGTAATTCACCCCTCCACTTT
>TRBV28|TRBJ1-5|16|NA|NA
CASSLIKGQGNQPQHF
TGTGCCAGCAGTTTGATTAAGGGCCAGGGCAATCAGCCCCAGCATTTT
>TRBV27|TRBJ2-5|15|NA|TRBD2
CASSLARGGPETQYF
TGTGCCAGCAGTTTAGCTCGGGGGGGCCCCGAGACCCAGTACTTC
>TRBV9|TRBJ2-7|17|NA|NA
CASSVGGTGPSSYEQYF
TGTGCCAGCAGCGTAGGGGGTACGGGTCCCAGCTCCTACGAGCAGTACTTC
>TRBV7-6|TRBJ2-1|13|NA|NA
CASSLRAGQEQFF
TGTGCCAGCAGCTTGAGAGCGGGACAGGAGCAGTTCTTC
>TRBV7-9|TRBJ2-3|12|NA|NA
CASSPLIPSQYF
TGTGCCAGCAGCCCCTTAATCCCTTCGCAGTATTTT
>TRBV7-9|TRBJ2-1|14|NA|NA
CASRRDGSYNEQFF
TGTGCCAGCAGGCGAGACGGGTCTTACAATGAGCAGTTCTTC
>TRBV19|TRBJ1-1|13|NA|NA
CASSDRGGTEAFF
TGTGCCAGTAGTGACAGAGGGGGCACTGAAGCTTTCTTT
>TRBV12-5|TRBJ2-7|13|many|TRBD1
CASGLDRGREQYF
TGTGCTAGTGGTTTGGACAGGGGTCGCGAGCAGTACTTC
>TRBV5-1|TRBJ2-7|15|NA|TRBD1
CASRPPDRSFYEQYF
TGCGCCAGCCGCCCACCGGACAGGTCGTTCTACGAGCAGTACTTC